A selection of T cell receptor beta chains follows, all from one sample in a study of OX40 agonist ivuxolimab in advanced cancers. Libraries were prepared by immunoSEQ multiplex PCR; TCRdb keeps only in-frame clonotypes and omits some of them. The table shows fewer than 40,000 clones, with over 80% occurring only once. The material was CD4+ or CD8+ T cells sorted from blood, obtained in a trial of the OX40 agonist ivuxolimab. The receptors come from an adult with an advanced solid tumor such as melanoma, head and neck, liver or kidney cancer. Both conserved end residues are part of each CDR3. A D gene is named only where the DNA matches it firmly. Expanded clones get a size class; other rows say once, few or many, or leave the size out.

j_gene | abundance | v_gene | d_gene | CDR3aa | CDR3nt
TRBJ2-3 | few | TRBV9 | TRBD1 | CASSAGGGQGALDTQYF | TGTGCCAGCAGCGCCGGGGGAGGACAGGGGGCTTTAGATACGCAGTATTTT
TRBJ2-2 | NA | TRBV27 | TRBD2 | CASSPGLDNTGELFF | TGTGCCAGCAGCCCGGGACTAGATAACACCGGGGAGCTGTTTTTT
TRBJ2-7 | NA | TRBV14 | NA | CASSQLGYEQYF | TGTGCCAGCAGCCAATTGGGGTACGAGCAGTACTTC
TRBJ2-7 | once | TRBV5-1 | NA | CASSLEQYYEQYF | TGCGCCAGCAGCTTGGAACAGTACTACGAGCAGTACTTC
TRBJ2-1 | NA | TRBV7-9 | TRBD2 | CASSLSGASYNEQFF | TGTGCCAGCAGCCTTAGCGGGGCCTCCTACAATGAGCAGTTCTTC
TRBJ2-7 | once | TRBV4-1 | TRBD1 | CASSQSQGVPSYEQYF | TGCGCCAGCAGCCAATCGCAGGGGGTACCCTCCTACGAGCAGTACTTC
TRBJ2-1 | NA | TRBV27 | NA | CASREGYGDEQFF | TGTGCCAGCAGAGAGGGGTATGGCGATGAGCAGTTCTTC
TRBJ2-1 | NA | TRBV19 | NA | CASNGADYNEQFF | TGTGCCAGTAACGGGGCAGATTACAATGAGCAGTTCTTC
TRBJ2-5 | NA | TRBV25-1 | TRBD1 | CASRGGETQYF | TGTGCCAGCAGAGGGGGCGAGACCCAGTACTTC
TRBJ1-1 | NA | TRBV6-6 | NA | CASSYSSTEAFF | TGTGCCAGCAGTTACTCCTCCACTGAAGCTTTCTTT
TRBJ2-1 | NA | TRBV9 | NA | CASSVEGLANEQFF | TGTGCCAGCAGCGTAGAGGGGCTAGCGAATGAGCAGTTCTTC
TRBJ1-1 | NA | TRBV5-4 | NA | CASSRPLILGENTEAFF | TGTGCCAGCAGCCGACCCTTGATTTTGGGCGAGAACACTGAAGCTTTCTTT
TRBJ2-7 | NA | TRBV4-1 | TRBD1 | CASSHSMTGISYEQYF | TGCGCCAGCAGCCATTCCATGACAGGGATCTCCTACGAGCAGTACTTC
TRBJ1-4 | NA | TRBV13 | NA | CASSLGPEGRKWATNEKLFF | TGTGCCAGCAGCTTAGGCCCAGAAGGGAGGAAATGGGCAACTAATGAAAAACTGTTTTTT
TRBJ1-1 | few | TRBV25-1 | TRBD1 | CASSGQGGAFF | TGTGCCAGCAGTGGACAGGGTGGAGCTTTCTTT
TRBJ2-5 | once | TRBV12-1 | NA | CASSMGLAGGQETQYF | TGTGCCAGCAGCATGGGACTAGCGGGGGGGCAAGAGACCCAGTACTTC
TRBJ2-2 | NA | TRBV27 | TRBD2 | CAVDGLAGEEAGELFF | TGTGCCGTGGATGGACTAGCGGGAGAAGAGGCCGGGGAGCTGTTTTTT
TRBJ2-7 | NA | TRBV5-4 | NA | CASSAVWGSYEQYF | TGTGCCAGCAGCGCTGTGTGGGGCTCCTACGAGCAGTACTTC
TRBJ1-5 | NA | TRBV19 | NA | CASSIGGPPHHF | TGTGCCAGTAGTATTGGTGGGCCACCACACCATTTT
TRBJ2-7 | NA | TRBV7-9 | NA | CASSLVAYEQYF | TGTGCCAGCAGCTTGGTAGCGTACGAGCAGTACTTC
TRBJ2-5 | NA | TRBV4-1 | TRBD2 | CASSQGGTSGHLGQYF | TGCGCCAGCAGCCAAGGCGGGACTAGCGGTCATTTGGGCCAGTACTTC
TRBJ1-1 | NA | TRBV11-2 | NA | CASSYLGGRNTEAFF | TGTGCCAGCAGCTACCTGGGAGGGCGAAACACTGAAGCTTTCTTT
TRBJ2-5 | NA | TRBV9 | TRBD2 | CASSPPGLAGGETQYF | TGTGCCAGCAGCCCTCCCGGACTAGCGGGGGGAGAGACCCAGTACTTC
TRBJ1-4 | NA | TRBV6-1 | NA | CASSEAAEPEKLFF | TGTGCCAGCAGTGAAGCGGCGGAGCCTGAAAAACTGTTTTTT
TRBJ2-1 | few | TRBV7-6 | NA | CASSLASNEQFF | TGTGCCAGCAGCTTAGCAAGCAATGAGCAGTTCTTC
TRBJ1-1 | NA | TRBV12-2 | NA | CASRLAGFCTEAFF | TGTGCAAGTCGCTTAGCAGGGTTTTGCACTGAAGCTTTCTTT
TRBJ2-1 | NA | TRBV18 | TRBD2 | CASSHSLAGDSYNEQFF | TGTGCCAGCTCCCATTCGCTCGCGGGAGACTCCTACAATGAGCAGTTCTTC
TRBJ2-1 | NA | TRBV13 | TRBD2 | CASSLPGTTNEQFF | TGTGCCAGCAGCTTACCCGGGACTACCAATGAGCAGTTCTTC
TRBJ2-3 | many | TRBV7-9 | NA | CASSYAGPRDTQYF | TGTGCCAGCAGCTACGCGGGGCCACGGGATACGCAGTATTTT
TRBJ2-5 | NA | TRBV28 | TRBD2 | CASSATSGEGETQYF | TGTGCCAGCAGCGCAACTAGCGGGGAGGGGGAGACCCAGTACTTC
TRBJ1-2 | NA | TRBV7-6 | NA | CASSFGQMNGYTF | TGTGCCAGCAGCTTTGGACAGATGAATGGCTACACCTTC
TRBJ2-7 | NA | TRBV10-2 | NA | CASRAGIYEQYF | TGCGCCAGCAGGGCGGGGATCTACGAGCAGTACTTC
TRBJ2-7 | NA | TRBV28 | NA | CASSSRIQGGSYEQYF | TGTGCCAGCAGCTCTCGCATACAGGGTGGGTCCTACGAGCAGTACTTC
TRBJ1-1 | NA | TRBV7-6 | NA | CASSSKTNTEAFF | TGTGCCAGCAGCTCTAAAACGAACACTGAAGCTTTCTTT
TRBJ2-7 | NA | TRBV28 | TRBD1 | CASSRPGQGHYEQYF | TGTGCCAGCAGTCGACCGGGACAGGGGCACTACGAGCAGTACTTC
TRBJ2-5 | NA | TRBV10-3 | TRBD2 | CAIGLAGSLRTQYF | TGTGCCATCGGACTAGCGGGATCCCTAAGGACCCAGTACTTC
TRBJ2-3 | few | TRBV29-1 | TRBD2 | CSVEGWREGATSTDTQYF | TGCAGCGTTGAAGGGTGGCGGGAGGGCGCCACTAGCACAGATACGCAGTATTTT
TRBJ2-3 | NA | TRBV9 | NA | CASSVGSRGGDTQYF | TGTGCCAGCAGCGTAGGGAGCAGGGGTGGAGATACGCAGTATTTT
TRBJ2-2 | NA | TRBV6-7 | TRBD2 | CATWGGGVTGELFF | TGTGCCACTTGGGGCGGGGGAGTTACCGGGGAGCTGTTTTTT
TRBJ1-2 | NA | TRBV14 | NA | CASSQDEGGYGYTF | TGTGCCAGCAGCCAAGATGAGGGAGGCTATGGCTACACCTTC
TRBJ1-2 | NA | TRBV4-1 | NA | CASSQGLSANYGYTF | TGCGCCAGCAGCCAAGGACTGTCAGCTAACTATGGCTACACCTTC
TRBJ2-1 | few | TRBV4-1 | TRBD2 | CASSQGGRAFGEQFF | TGCGCCAGCAGCCAAGGTGGGAGGGCCTTCGGTGAGCAGTTCTTC
TRBJ2-3 | NA | TRBV7-2 | NA | CASSLWVRGGKDTQYF | TGTGCCAGCAGCTTATGGGTCAGGGGGGGAAAAGATACGCAGTATTTT
TRBJ2-3 | NA | TRBV11-3 | NA | CASSPRWGESTDTQYF | TGTGCCAGCAGCCCCCGGTGGGGCGAATCCACAGATACGCAGTATTTT
TRBJ2-1 | NA | TRBV7-9 | NA | CASSSTRLMTGIVF | TGTGCCAGCAGCTCCACAAGGCTAATGACGGGAATCGTCTTC
TRBJ2-1 | NA | TRBV5-1 | TRBD2 | CASSLTSGVDEQFF | TGCGCCAGCAGCTTGACTAGCGGGGTCGATGAGCAGTTCTTC
TRBJ2-2 | NA | TRBV6-6 | TRBD1 | CASSRTGDKGELFF | TGTGCCAGCAGTCGGACAGGGGATAAGGGGGAGCTGTTTTTT